There are many counts of the clone carrying this T cell receptor beta chain. Its antigen remains unknown. In germline, CDR1 is KGHSY, CDR2 FQNENV. Between the trimmed V and J ends, which lost 2 bases and 2 bases, there was a span of 7 bases. The CDR3 extends over 13 amino acids. Indicated time point: sample taken at primary tumor resection. These data belong to a study of spatial heterogeneity in lung cancer. Study-level information: Each time, sequencing found more beta-chain sequences than alpha-chain sequences. The study, taken as a whole, reports: Mutation tallies in tumors tracked expanded intratumoral alpha and beta TCR counts.

TCRdb itself ran the 5' RACE reads through MiXCR, one entry per CDR3 protein. The sample comprises approximately 23,000 distinct CDR3 sequences, approximately 4.3% of which are singletons, and 9.9% rests with the top ten. The sample consisted of lung tumor tissue, taken at surgery. The TCR was taken from a male donor with early-stage non-small cell lung cancer. The chain joins TRBV16 to TRBJ2-7; TRBD1 might be the D (5 bases). CDR3 in amino acids: CASSQGRAYEQYF. Here the CDR3 DNA reads TGTGCCAGCAGCCAAGGCAGGGCCTACGAGCAGTACTTC.